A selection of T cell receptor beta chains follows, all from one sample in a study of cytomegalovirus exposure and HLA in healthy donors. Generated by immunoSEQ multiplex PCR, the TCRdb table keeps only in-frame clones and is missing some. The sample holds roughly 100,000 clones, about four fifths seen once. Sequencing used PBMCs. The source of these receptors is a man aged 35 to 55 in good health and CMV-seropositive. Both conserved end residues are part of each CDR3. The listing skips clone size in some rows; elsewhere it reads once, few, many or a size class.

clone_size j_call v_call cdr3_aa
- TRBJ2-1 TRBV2 CASSGDGRAINEQFF
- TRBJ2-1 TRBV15 CATSAGVGHDEQFF
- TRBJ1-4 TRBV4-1 CASSQSRDNREKLFF
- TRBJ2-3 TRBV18 CASCRIKTDTQYF
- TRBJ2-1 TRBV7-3 CASSLMNGGGYEQFF
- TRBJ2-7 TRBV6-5 CASTPGGGEQYF
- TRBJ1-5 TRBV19 CASTEIFGLGNQPQHF
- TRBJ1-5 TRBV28 CASSLQGQPQHF
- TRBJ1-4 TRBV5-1 CASSLVAGINEKLFF
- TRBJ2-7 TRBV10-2 CASSERTSGSGYEQYF
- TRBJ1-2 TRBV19 CASRPLSRANYGYTF
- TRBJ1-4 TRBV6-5 CASSYGDRTNEKLFF
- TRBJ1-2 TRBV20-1 CSATGGGYTF
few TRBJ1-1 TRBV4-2 CASSPNIVSRVANTEAFF
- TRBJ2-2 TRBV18 CASSPLSTAGTGELFF
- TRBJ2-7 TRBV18 CASSPVTGVSEQYF
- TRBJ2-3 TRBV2 CASLGTGYAGTDTQYF
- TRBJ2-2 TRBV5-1 CASSLAMDRVNTGELFF
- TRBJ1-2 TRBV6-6 CASSHRDGYGYTF
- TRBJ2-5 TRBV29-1 CSVGRTSGETQYF
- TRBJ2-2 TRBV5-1 CASSRWGGESNGELFF
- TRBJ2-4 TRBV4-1 CASSQPWDSRTAKNSQYF
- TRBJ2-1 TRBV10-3 CAISESPASRYEQFF
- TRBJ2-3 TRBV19 CASSMTEDTQYF
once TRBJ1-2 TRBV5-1 CASSLADRGNGYTF
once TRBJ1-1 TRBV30 CAWSPTMNTEAFF
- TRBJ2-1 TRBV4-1 CASSLSGSSYNEQFF
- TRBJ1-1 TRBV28 CASRGIQGAGGHTEAFF
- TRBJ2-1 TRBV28 CASSPQYEQFF
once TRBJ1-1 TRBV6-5 CASSYSKWGDTEAFF
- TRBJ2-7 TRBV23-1 CASSQSRGRSYEQYF
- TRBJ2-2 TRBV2 CASSRDRGGTGELFF
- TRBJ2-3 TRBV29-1 CSVEGGAGGGPDTQYF
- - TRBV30 CAWSVYSGDYEQYF
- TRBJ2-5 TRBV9 CASSVAGGPETQYF
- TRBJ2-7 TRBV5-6 CASSFYSSRWEQYF
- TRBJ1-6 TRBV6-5 CASSQGGNSPLHF
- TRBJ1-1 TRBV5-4 CASSLAKGQGGVNTEAFF
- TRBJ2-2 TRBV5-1 CASSLAGQGNTGELFF
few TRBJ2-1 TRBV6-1 CASSSSGSYNEQFF
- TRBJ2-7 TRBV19 CASTGTAYEQYF
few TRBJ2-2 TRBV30 CAWSVLAGGNTGELFF
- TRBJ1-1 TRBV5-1 CASSLITGSTEAFF
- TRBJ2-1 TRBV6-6 CASTKREAHNEQFF
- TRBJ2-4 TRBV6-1 CASSPVRGAGNSQYF
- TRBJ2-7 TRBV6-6 CASSYLMGAVREQYF
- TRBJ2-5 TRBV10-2 CASSDLKGEETQYF
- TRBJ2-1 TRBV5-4 CASSLAADSYNEQFF
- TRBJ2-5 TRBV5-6 CASSLTSLGFQETQYF
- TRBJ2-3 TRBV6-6 CASSTGGISTDTQYF
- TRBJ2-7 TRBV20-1 CSAYTSPEQYF
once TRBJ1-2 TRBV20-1 CSAQANYGYTF
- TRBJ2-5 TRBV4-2 CASSLAGGQETQYF
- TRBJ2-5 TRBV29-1 CSVEGGEETQYF
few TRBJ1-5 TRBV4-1 CASSQDGYSNQPQHF
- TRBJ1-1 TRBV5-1 CASSLGTLTEAFF
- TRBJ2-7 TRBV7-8 CASSFATSGSRYEQYF
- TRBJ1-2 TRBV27 CASSFGTGAQNYGYTF